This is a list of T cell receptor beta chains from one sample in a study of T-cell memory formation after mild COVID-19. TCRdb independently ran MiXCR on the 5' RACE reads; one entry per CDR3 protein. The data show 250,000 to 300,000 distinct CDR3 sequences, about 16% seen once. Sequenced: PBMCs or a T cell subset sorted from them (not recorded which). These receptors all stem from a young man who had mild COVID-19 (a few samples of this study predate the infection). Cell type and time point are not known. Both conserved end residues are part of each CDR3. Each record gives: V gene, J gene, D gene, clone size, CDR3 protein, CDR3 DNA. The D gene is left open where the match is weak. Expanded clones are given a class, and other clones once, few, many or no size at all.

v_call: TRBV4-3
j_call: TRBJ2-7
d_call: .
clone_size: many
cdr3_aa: CASSPQGGSGEQYF
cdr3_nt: TGCGCCAGCAGCCCGCAGGGGGGGTCTGGCGAGCAGTACTTC

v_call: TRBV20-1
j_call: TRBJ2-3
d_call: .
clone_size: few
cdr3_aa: CSARSGGGSTDTQYF
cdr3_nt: TGCAGTGCTAGAAGTGGAGGCGGCAGCACAGATACGCAGTATTTT

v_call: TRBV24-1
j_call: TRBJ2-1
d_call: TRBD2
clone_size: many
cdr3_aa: CATQVGGGPQQFF
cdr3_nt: TGTGCCACCCAGGTGGGCGGGGGGCCTCAGCAGTTCTTC

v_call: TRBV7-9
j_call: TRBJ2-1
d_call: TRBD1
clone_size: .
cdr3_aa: CASSLGQGTYNEQFF
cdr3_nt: TGTGCCAGCAGCCTCGGACAGGGGACCTACAATGAGCAGTTCTTC

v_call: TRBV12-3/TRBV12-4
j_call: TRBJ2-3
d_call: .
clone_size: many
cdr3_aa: CASSYRVQGTDTQYF
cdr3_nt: TGTGCCAGCAGTTACCGGGTTCAGGGGACAGATACGCAGTATTTT

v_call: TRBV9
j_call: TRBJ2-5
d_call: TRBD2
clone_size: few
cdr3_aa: CASSTGTSGKETQYF
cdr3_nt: TGTGCCAGCAGCACCGGGACTAGCGGTAAAGAGACCCAGTACTTC

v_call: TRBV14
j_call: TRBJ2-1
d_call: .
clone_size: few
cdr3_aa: CASSPGGGWGSYNEQFF
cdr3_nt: TGTGCCAGCAGCCCCGGTGGGGGGTGGGGCTCCTACAATGAGCAGTTCTTC

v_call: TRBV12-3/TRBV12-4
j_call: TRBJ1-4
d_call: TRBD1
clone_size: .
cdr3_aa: CASSQQGVNEKLFF
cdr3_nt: TGTGCCAGCAGTCAACAGGGGGTTAATGAAAAACTGTTTTTT

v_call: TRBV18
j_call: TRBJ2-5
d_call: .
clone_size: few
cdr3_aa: CASSPAQETQYF
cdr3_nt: TGTGCCAGCTCACCCGCTCAAGAGACCCAGTACTTC

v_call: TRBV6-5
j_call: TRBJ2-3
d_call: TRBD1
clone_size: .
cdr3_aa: CASSLIGDRDRDTQYF
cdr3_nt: TGTGCCAGCAGCTTGATTGGGGACAGGGATAGAGATACGCAGTATTTT

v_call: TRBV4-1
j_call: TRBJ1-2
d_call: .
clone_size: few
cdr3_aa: CASQGQNYGYTF
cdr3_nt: TGCGCCAGCCAAGGACAGAACTATGGCTACACCTTC

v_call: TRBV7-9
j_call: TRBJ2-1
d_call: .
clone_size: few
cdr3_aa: CASSPGNQGEQFF
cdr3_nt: TGTGCCAGCAGCCCAGGGAATCAGGGTGAGCAGTTCTTC

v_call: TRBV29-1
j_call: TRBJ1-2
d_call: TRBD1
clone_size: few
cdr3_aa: CSVEPGQGDRGYTF
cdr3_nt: TGCAGCGTAGAACCGGGACAGGGGGATAGGGGCTACACCTTC

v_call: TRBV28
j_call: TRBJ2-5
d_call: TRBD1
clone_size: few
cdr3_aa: CASGGQGAETQYF
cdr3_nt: TGTGCCAGCGGGGGACAGGGGGCCGAGACCCAGTACTTC

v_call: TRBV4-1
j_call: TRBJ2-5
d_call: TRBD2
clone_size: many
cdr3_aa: CASSPGGGWETQYF
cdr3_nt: TGCGCCAGCAGCCCCGGGGGGGGGTGGGAGACCCAGTACTTC

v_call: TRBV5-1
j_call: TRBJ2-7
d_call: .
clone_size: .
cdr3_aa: CASSLDRPGSEQYF
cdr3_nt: TGCGCAAGCAGCCTTGACAGGCCCGGCAGCGAGCAGTACTTC

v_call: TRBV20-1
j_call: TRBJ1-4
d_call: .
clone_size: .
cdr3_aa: CSARRQYNEKLFF
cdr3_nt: TGCAGTGCTCGACGACAGTATAATGAAAAACTGTTTTTT

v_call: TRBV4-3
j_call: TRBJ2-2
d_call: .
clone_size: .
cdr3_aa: CASSQVTVGTGELFF
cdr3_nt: TGCGCCAGCAGCCAAGTCACTGTCGGGACCGGGGAGCTGTTTTTT

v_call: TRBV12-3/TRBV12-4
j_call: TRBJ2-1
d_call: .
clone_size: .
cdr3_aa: CASSSLGSRNEQFF
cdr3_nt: TGTGCCAGCAGCTCCCTGGGATCGAGGAATGAGCAGTTCTTC

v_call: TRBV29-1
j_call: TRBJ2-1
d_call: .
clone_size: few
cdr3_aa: CSVELHLRNGYNEQFF
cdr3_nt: TGCAGCGTTGAACTCCATCTAAGGAACGGGTACAATGAGCAGTTCTTC

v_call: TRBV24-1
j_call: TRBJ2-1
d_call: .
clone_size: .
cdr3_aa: CAPSGEQFF
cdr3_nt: TGTGCCCCTTCAGGAGAGCAGTTCTTC

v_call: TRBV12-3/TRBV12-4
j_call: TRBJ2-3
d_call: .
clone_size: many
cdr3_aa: CASFDASVSDTQYF
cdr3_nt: TGTGCCAGCTTCGACGCTAGCGTCTCAGATACGCAGTATTTT

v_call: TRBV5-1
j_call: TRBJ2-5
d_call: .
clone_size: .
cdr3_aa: CASSSRTGYKTQYF
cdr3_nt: TGCGCCAGCAGCTCGAGAACAGGTTACAAGACCCAGTACTTC

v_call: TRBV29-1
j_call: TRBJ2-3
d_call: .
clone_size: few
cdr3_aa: CSARTEGDTQYF
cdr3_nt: TGCAGCGCCCGGACAGAGGGAGATACGCAGTATTTT

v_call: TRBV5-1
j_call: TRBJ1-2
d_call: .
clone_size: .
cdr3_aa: CASSLAWAGNYGYTF
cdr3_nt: TGCGCCAGCAGCTTGGCCTGGGCAGGGAACTATGGCTACACCTTC

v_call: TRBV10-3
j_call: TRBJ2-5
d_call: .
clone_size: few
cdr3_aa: CAISESWDQETQYF
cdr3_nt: TGTGCCATCAGTGAGTCATGGGATCAAGAGACCCAGTACTTC

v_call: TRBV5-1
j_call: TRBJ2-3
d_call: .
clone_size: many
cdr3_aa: CASSGGSYSSTDTQYF
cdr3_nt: TGCGCCAGCAGCGGTGGGTCCTACTCCAGCACAGATACGCAGTATTTT

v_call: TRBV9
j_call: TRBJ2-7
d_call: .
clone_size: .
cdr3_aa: CASSVMGSQNEQYF
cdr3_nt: TGTGCCAGCAGCGTCATGGGCAGCCAAAACGAGCAGTACTTC

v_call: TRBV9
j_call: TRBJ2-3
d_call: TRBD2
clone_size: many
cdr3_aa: CASSATSGPDTQYF
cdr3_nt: TGTGCCAGCAGCGCGACTAGCGGCCCAGATACGCAGTATTTT

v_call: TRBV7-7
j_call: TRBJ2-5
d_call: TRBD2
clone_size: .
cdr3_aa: CASGTGGSQETQYF
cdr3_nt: TGTGCCAGCGGAACGGGGGGTAGTCAAGAGACCCAGTACTTC

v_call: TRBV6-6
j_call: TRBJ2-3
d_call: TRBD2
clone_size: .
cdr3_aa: CASSYSGSGGGTDTQYF
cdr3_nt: TGTGCCAGCAGTTACTCAGGAAGCGGGGGGGGCACAGATACGCAGTATTTT

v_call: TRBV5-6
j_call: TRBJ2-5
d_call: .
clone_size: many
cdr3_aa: CASGDGGRETQYF
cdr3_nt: TGTGCCAGCGGAGACGGGGGAAGGGAGACCCAGTACTTC

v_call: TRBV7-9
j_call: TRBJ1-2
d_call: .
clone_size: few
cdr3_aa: CASSSGPHYGYTF
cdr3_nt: TGTGCCAGCAGCTCCGGGCCCCACTATGGCTACACCTTC

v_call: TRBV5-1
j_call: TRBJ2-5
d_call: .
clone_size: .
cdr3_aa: CASSLTVGGQETQYF
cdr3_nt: TGCGCCAGCAGCCTGACCGTGGGGGGACAAGAGACCCAGTACTTC

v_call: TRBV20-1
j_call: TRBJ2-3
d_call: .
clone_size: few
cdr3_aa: CSATLGPVSDTQYF
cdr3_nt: TGCAGTGCAACTCTAGGACCGGTTTCAGATACGCAGTATTTT

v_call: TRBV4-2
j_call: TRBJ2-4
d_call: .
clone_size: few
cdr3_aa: CASSQDLTDIQYF
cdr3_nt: TGTGCCAGCAGCCAAGATTTGACAGACATTCAGTACTTC

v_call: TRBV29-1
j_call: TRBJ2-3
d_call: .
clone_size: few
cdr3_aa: CSVAHRATDTQYF
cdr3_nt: TGCAGCGTTGCGCACCGGGCCACAGATACGCAGTATTTT

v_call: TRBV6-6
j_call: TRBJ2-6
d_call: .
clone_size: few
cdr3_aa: CASSYGASGANVLTF
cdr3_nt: TGTGCCAGCAGTTACGGGGCTTCTGGGGCCAACGTCCTGACTTTC

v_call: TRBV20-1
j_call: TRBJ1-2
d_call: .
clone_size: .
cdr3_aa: CSGKVDNYGYTF
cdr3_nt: TGCAGTGGGAAGGTGGATAACTATGGCTACACCTTC

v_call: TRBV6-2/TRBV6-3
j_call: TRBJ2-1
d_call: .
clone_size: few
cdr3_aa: CASSPWDVAYNEQFF
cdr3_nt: TGTGCAAGCAGTCCCTGGGACGTGGCCTACAATGAGCAGTTCTTC

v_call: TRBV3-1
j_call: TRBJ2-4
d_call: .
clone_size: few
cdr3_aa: CASSLLKGSNIQYF
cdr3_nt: TGTGCCAGCAGCCTCCTCAAGGGATCAAACATTCAGTACTTC

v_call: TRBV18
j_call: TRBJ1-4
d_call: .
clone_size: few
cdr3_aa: CASSPRGEKLFF
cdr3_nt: TGTGCCAGCTCACCCAGGGGTGAAAAACTGTTTTTT